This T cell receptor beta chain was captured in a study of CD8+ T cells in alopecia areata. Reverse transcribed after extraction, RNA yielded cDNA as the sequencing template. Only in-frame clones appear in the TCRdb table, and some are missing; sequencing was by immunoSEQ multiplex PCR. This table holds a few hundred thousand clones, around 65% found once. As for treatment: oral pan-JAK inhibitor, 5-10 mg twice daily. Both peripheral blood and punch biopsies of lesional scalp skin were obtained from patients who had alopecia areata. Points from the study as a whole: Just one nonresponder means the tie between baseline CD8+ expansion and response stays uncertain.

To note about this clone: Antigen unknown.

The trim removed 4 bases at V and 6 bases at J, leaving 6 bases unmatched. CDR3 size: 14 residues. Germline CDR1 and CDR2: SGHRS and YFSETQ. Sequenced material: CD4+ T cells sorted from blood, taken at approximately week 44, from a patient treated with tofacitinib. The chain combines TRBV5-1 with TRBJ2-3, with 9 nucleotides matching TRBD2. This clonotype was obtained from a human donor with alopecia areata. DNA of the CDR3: TGCGCCAGCAGCCCGGGACTAGCAACCGATACGCAGTATTTT. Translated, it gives CASSPGLATDTQYF.